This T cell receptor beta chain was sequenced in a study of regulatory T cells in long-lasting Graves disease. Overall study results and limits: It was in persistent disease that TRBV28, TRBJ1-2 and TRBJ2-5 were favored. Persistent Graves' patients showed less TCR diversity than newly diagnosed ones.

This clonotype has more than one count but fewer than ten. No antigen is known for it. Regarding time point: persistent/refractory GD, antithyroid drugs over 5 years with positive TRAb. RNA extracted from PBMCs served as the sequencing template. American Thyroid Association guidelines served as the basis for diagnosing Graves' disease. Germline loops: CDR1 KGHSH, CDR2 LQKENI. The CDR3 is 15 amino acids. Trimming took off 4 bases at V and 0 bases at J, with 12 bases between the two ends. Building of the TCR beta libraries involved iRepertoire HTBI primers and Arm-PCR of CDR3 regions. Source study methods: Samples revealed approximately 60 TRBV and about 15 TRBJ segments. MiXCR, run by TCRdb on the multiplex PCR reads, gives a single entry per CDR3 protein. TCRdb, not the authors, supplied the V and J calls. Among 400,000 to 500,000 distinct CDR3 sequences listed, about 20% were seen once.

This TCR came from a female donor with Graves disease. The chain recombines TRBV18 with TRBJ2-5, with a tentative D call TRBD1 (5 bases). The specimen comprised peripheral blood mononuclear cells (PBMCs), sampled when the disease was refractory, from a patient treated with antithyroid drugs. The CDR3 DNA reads TGTGCCAGCTCACTCCAGGACACGTACCAAGAGACCCAGTACTTC. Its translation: CASSLQDTYQETQYF.